These 12 T cell receptor beta chains originate from one sample sequenced in a study of blood T cell repertoires in COVID-19. Measured with immunoSEQ multiplex PCR; TCRdb has only the in-frame clones, and not every one. The sample has about 150,000 clones; around 85% are singletons. The sequenced sample was peripheral blood. The receptors shown here come from a woman aged 60 to 75 with acute or convalescent COVID-19.

The chain carries TRBV7-9 and TRBJ2-1; 8 nucleotides match TRBD2. The CDR3 is 15 amino acids. With V trimmed by 6 bases and J by 7 bases, 11 bases remained unmatched. In germline, CDR1 is SEHNR, CDR2 FQNEAQ (reference sequence). The CDR3 region is CASSSSEAGANEQFF. The CDR3 coding sequence is TGTGCCAGCAGTTCCTCAGAAGCGGGGGCAAATGAGCAGTTCTTC.

This rearrangement joins TRBV4-2 to TRBJ1-4; tentatively, D is TRBD1 (5 bases). The CDR3 length is 15 residues. Germline assignment: CDR1 LGHNA and CDR2 YNFKEQ. V dropped 0 bases and J dropped 8 bases, with 13 bases sitting between them. CDR3 DNA: TGTGCCAGCAGCCAAGATAGGGGCCTCAGGGAAAAACTGTTTTTT. This encodes CASSQDRGLREKLFF.

This chain uses TRBV24-1 with TRBJ1-2; 7 bases are a match to TRBD1. The trim removed 5 bases at V and 0 bases at J, leaving 5 bases unmatched. This CDR3 contains 15 residues. The germline V gene encodes CDR1 KGHDR and CDR2 SFDVKD. This CDR3 is CATSGPGTANYGYTF. The DNA of the CDR3 is TGTGCCACCAGTGGCCCCGGGACAGCTAACTATGGCTACACCTTC.

The chain employs TRBV5-4 and TRBJ2-1, with 10 bases lining up with TRBD1. The CDR3 covers 15 residues. Germline CDR1 SGHNT, CDR2 YYREEE (reference sequence). V lost 4 bases to trimming and J lost 5 bases; unmatched junction nucleotides: 6. The DNA of the CDR3 is TGTGCCAGCAGCCCTGGAGGACAGGGGGACAATGAGCAGTTCTTC. This translates into CASSPGGQGDNEQFF.

This chain links TRBV4-1 with TRBJ1-4, with D maybe TRBD1 (6 bases). Trimming removed 0 bases from V and 7 bases from J, with 9 bases in between. The CDR3 is 14 amino acids. The germline CDR1 and CDR2 sequences are MGHRA and YSYEKL. The CDR3 is CASSQEQGSEKLFF. CDR3 DNA: TGCGCCAGCAGCCAAGAACAGGGCAGTGAAAAACTGTTTTTT.

The chain employs TRBV6-5 and TRBJ2-1; 8 nucleotides match TRBD2. Germline V gene sequence: CDR1 MNHEY, CDR2 SVGAGI. Germline trimming cut 2 bases from V and 7 bases from J; bases unmatched to any gene: 4. There are 14 residues in the CDR3. Here the CDR3 reads CASSYPGGANEQFF. CDR3 sequence (DNA): TGTGCCAGCAGTTACCCCGGGGGGGCAAATGAGCAGTTCTTC.

V gene TRBV18 combines with J gene TRBJ1-2; 10 bases are a match to TRBD1. The V gene's germline CDR1 is KGHSH and CDR2 LQKENI. V lost 3 bases and J lost 7; bases outside the gene matches: 11. The CDR3 sequence is 16 residues long. The CDR3 loop reads CASSPQEGTGDFGYTF. As DNA, the CDR3 is TGTGCCAGCTCACCGCAAGAAGGGACAGGGGATTTTGGCTACACCTTC.

V gene TRBV3-1 (or the pseudogene TRBV3-2) combines with J gene TRBJ1-3; D gene uncertain. The CDR3 consists of 14 residues. Germline-derived CDR1 and CDR2 are LGHDT and YNNKEL (reference sequence). The ends were cut back, 4 bases at V and 2 bases at J, with 9 bases in the middle. CDR3 residues: CASSPTGAGNTIYF. The CDR3 DNA reads TGTGCCAGCAGCCCTACGGGAGCTGGAAACACCATATATTTT.

V is TRBV5-5 and J is TRBJ2-6, with D uncertain. Trimming stripped 2 bases from V and 0 bases from J, with 6 bases between. The CDR3 consists of 15 residues. In germline, CDR1 is SGHKS, CDR2 YYEKEE (reference sequence). CDR3 in DNA: TGTGCCAGCAGCTTTATCAGCTCTGGGGCCAACGTCCTGACTTTC. Translated, it gives CASSFISSGANVLTF. The variable domain in full, with the rest retrieved from reference TRBV5-5 and TRBJ2-6, is DAGVTQSPTHLIKTRGQQVTLRCSPISGHKSVSWYQQVLGQGPQFIFQYYEKEERGRGNFPDRFSARQFPNYSSELNVNALLLGDSALYLCASSFISSGANVLTFGAGSRLTVL.

The rearrangement uses TRBV6-5 and TRBJ2-1, with 7 bases that match TRBD1. Unmatched junction bases numbered 5, after V lost 6 bases and J lost 6 bases. Looked up from germline, CDR1 is MNHEY and CDR2 is SVGAGI. The CDR3 extends over 13 amino acids. CDR3 sequence: CASRTQGFNEQFF. For the CDR3, the DNA is TGTGCCAGCAGAACACAGGGGTTCAATGAGCAGTTCTTC.

CDR3 nucleotides: TGCGCCAGCAGCCAAGTCCCCCCGGGACTAGCGGGGGTTGGGAATGAGCAGTTCTTC. This codes for CASSQVPPGLAGVGNEQFF. This rearrangement joins TRBV4-1 to TRBJ2-1; 14 bases agree with TRBD2. CDR1 MGHRA and CDR2 YSYEKL come from the germline V gene. Losses at the gene ends were 1 base for V and 7 bases for J; bases not matched to a gene: 12. The CDR3 has 19 amino acids.

The rearrangement uses TRBV9 and TRBJ2-3, with 10 bases aligning to TRBD2. The CDR3 contains 15 residues. Germline loops: CDR1 SGDLS, CDR2 YYNGEE. J lost 14 bases, V lost 0 bases, and 12 bases had no gene match. The CDR3 nucleotides are TGTGCCAGCAGCGTAGGGTTGCCTAGCGGGGGTTCGTTGTATTTT. The encoded protein is CASSVGLPSGGSLYF.